This T cell receptor beta chain was obtained from a study of early stage breast cancer tumors. Clones were read by immunoSEQ multiplex PCR, and TCRdb kept only the in-frame ones, dropping some. The sample holds about 51,000 clones, around four fifths seen once. Trimming at V came to 5 bases and at J to 5 bases, leaving 5 bases not matched to a gene. Germline-derived CDR1 and CDR2 are SEHNR and FQNEAQ (reference sequence). The CDR3 extends over 15 amino acids. A few counts support this clone. The sequence derives from a person aged 40 to 49 with breast cancer. Sequenced input: blood. This chain uses TRBV7-9 with TRBJ2-1; 11 positions agree with TRBD1. The CDR3 sequence: CASSDGQGADNEQFF. The CDR3 nucleotides read TGTGCCAGCAGCGACGGACAGGGGGCCGACAATGAGCAGTTCTTC.